This record covers a single T cell receptor (beta chain). Its antigen is currently unknown. The sample is drawn from a study of graft-versus-host responses after intestinal transplantation. Background on the study: Recipients obtained multivisceral, liver-intestinal, or isolated intestinal transplants. The recipients all started with anti-thymocyte globulin induction and then took tacrolimus and steroids for about 3 years. Findings of the study overall: Early after transplant, HvG clones declined as circulating GvH clones peaked. Allograft clonal ratios (graft-versus-host to host-versus-graft) were high in patients who had graft-donor T cell macrochimerism.

The V end lost 0 bases, the J end lost 2 bases, and 15 bases lay between the germline ends. Germline CDR1 is SGHRS and CDR2 is YFSETQ. The CDR3 is 16 residues long. Grafts had their tissue processed, releasing intraepithelial and lamina propria lymphocytes. TCRdb keeps only in-frame clones here, not all; method: immunoSEQ multiplex PCR. Of approximately 8,200 clones in the sample, roughly 75% are singletons; the top ten hold about 13%. The chain carries TRBV5-1 and TRBJ2-7; maybe TRBD2 (6 bases). The receptor comes from a human patient who received an intestinal transplant, so some T cells may come from the graft donor. The sequences come from ileum tissue, collected 226 days after intestinal transplant. CDR3 region: CASSLAGDPATYEQYF. CDR3 in DNA: TGCGCCAGCAGCTTGGCGGGGGACCCAGCCACCTACGAGCAGTACTTC.